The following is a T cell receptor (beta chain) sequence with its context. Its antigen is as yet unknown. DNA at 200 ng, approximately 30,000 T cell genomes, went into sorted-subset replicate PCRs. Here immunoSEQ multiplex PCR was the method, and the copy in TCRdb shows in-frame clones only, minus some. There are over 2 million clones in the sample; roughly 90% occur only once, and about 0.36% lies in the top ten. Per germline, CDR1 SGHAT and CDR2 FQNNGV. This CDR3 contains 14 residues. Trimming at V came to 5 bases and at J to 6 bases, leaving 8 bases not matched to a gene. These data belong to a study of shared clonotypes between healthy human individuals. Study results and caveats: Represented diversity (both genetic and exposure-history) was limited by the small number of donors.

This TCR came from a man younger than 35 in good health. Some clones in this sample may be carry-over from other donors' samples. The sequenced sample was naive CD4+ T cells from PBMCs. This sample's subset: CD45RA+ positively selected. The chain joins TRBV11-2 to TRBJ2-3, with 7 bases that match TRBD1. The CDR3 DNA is TGTGCCAGCAGCCTACGGACAGGACCGGATACGCAGTATTTT. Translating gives CASSLRTGPDTQYF.